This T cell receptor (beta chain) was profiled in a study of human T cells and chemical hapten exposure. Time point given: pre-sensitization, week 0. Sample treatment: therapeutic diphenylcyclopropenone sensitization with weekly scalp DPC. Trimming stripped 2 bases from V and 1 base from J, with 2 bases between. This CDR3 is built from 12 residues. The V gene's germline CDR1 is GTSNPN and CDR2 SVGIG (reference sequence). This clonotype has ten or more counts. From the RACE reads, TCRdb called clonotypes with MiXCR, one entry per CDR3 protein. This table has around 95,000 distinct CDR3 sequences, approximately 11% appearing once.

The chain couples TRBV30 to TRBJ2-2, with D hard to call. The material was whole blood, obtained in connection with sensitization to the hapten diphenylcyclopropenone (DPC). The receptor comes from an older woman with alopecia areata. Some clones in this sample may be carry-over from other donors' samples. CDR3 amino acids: CAWSLNTGELFF. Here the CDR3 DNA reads TGTGCCTGGAGTCTGAACACCGGGGAGCTGTTTTTT.